This entry lists 15 T cell receptor beta chains sequenced from one sample in a study of blood T cell repertoires in COVID-19. Repertoires were generated with immunoSEQ multiplex PCR, while TCRdb's copy carries only in-frame clones and drops some. The sample includes about 320,000 clones, around 90% of them seen just once. Sequenced sample: PBMCs or T cells enriched from blood (not recorded which). Receptors were obtained from a woman aged 25-40 years who had recovered from COVID-19.

This clone appeared once. The junction departs from germline at one end; a sequencing error may be responsible. The V gene is TRBV19, the J gene TRBJ2-3; 7 bases fit TRBD2. This CDR3 is built from 13 residues. Germline CDR1 reads LNHDA; CDR2 reads SQIVND (reference sequence). The CDR3 loop reads CASRIVAGDTQYF. The CDR3 DNA reads as TGTGCCAGTAGGATAGTAGCGGGAGATACGCAGTATTTT.

The chain recombines TRBV7-9 with TRBJ1-2; D call uncertain. This CDR3 has 13 amino acids. The V gene's germline CDR1 is SEHNR and CDR2 FQNEAQ (reference sequence). The V end was cut by 2 bases, the J end by 7 bases, with 11 bases between. CDR3 nucleotides: TGTGCCAGCAGCTTATATAGACAATTTGGCTACACCTTC. Amino acid sequence: CASSLYRQFGYTF. Looking up the rest from reference TRBV7-9 and TRBJ1-2 gives the full variable domain: DTGVSQNPRHKITKRGQNVTFRCDPISEHNRLYWYRQTLGQGPEFLTYFQNEAQLEKSRLLSDRFSAERPKGSFSTLEIQRTEQGDSAMYLCASSLYRQFGYTFGSGTRLTVV.

The CDR3 DNA is TGTGCCAGCAGCGTAGAATCATGGGGTGAGGGTGAGCAGTTCTTC. Protein product: CASSVESWGEGEQFF. J is TRBJ2-1 and V is TRBV9; maybe TRBD2 (5 bases). The CDR3 has 15 amino acids. With 0 bases removed from V and 9 bases from J, the gap between germline ends came to 16 bases. Germline CDR1 is SGDLS and CDR2 is YYNGEE.

This chain links TRBV5-1 with TRBJ2-1; D unresolved. V lost 0 bases to trimming and J lost 7 bases, with 8 bases between them. Germline CDR1 is SGHRS and CDR2 is YFSETQ. There are 13 residues in the CDR3. In DNA, the CDR3 is TGCGCCAGCAGCTTGGAGCTGAGGAATGAGCAGTTCTTC. As protein: CASSLELRNEQFF. Supplemented by reference TRBV5-1 and TRBJ2-1, the full variable domain reads KAGVTQTPRYLIKTRGQQVTLSCSPISGHRSVSWYQQTPGQGLQFLFEYFSETQRNKGNFPGRFSGRQFSNSRSEMNVSTLELGDSALYLCASSLELRNEQFFGPGTRLTVL.

This clone was observed a few times. V usage is TRBV27 and J usage is TRBJ2-2; TRBD2 aligns across 7 bases. The CDR3 covers 16 residues. CDR1 is MNHEY and CDR2 is SMNVEV in the germline V gene (reference sequence). V shed 5 bases and J 5 bases; nucleotides not matched to a gene: 11. The CDR3 region is CASSPATAGITGELFF. In nucleotides, the CDR3 is TGTGCCAGCAGTCCAGCCACAGCGGGGATAACCGGGGAGCTGTTTTTT.

The rearrangement uses TRBV4-1 and TRBJ2-1; D is ambiguous. With 0 bases removed from V and 8 bases from J, the gap between germline ends came to 5 bases. Germline V CDR1 and CDR2: MGHRA, YSYEKL. The CDR3 has 12 amino acids. In DNA, the CDR3 is TGCGCCAGCAGCCAAGACTTCGATGAGCAGTTCTTC. The encoded protein is CASSQDFDEQFF.

This chain uses TRBV7-9 with TRBJ1-2; D gene uncertain. The V end lost 3 bases, the J end lost 1 base, and 9 bases lay between the germline ends. CDR3 length: 14 residues. Germline assignment: CDR1 SEHNR and CDR2 FQNEAQ (reference sequence). CDR3 bases: TGTGCCAGCAGCTTGGAGGGAATTAACTATGGCTACACCTTC. Residues: CASSLEGINYGYTF.

J is TRBJ2-2 and V is TRBV5-1; maybe TRBD2 (6 bases). The V gene lost 0 bases and the J gene lost 5 bases, with 14 bases spanning the gap. CDR1 is SGHRS, CDR2 YFSETQ, per germline. The CDR3 spans 16 residues. The CDR3 sequence is CASSLVFRDSTGELFF. CDR3 bases: TGCGCCAGCAGCTTGGTGTTTCGGGACTCAACCGGGGAGCTGTTTTTT.

The chain uses TRBV21-1 and TRBJ1-1; the table names TRBD1, a call not compared with the DNA. TRBV21-1 is tagged as a pseudogene. The CDR3 spans 17 residues. The CDR3, as DNA: TGTGCCAGCAGCCAAGCCCGCACGAAGGGGTCCGACACTGAAGCTTTCTTT. Protein: CASSQARTKGSDTEAFF.

The chain recombines TRBV3-1 (or the pseudogene TRBV3-2) with TRBJ1-2; D is ambiguous. This CDR3 spans 14 amino acids. Germline assignment: CDR1 LGHDT and CDR2 YNNKEL (reference sequence). The V and J ends lost 0 bases and 4 bases respectively, with 9 bases between them. The DNA for the CDR3 is TGTGCCAGCAGCCAAGACCCCGTCCGCTATGGCTACACCTTC. It codes for CASSQDPVRYGYTF.

This chain uses TRBV7-6 with TRBJ1-1; D remains ambiguous. Germline V gene data show CDR1 as SGHVS and CDR2 as FNYEAQ. This CDR3 has 17 residues. Trimming took off 1 base at V and 2 bases at J, with 17 bases between the two ends. The CDR3 here is CASSLGRFGSINTEAFF. DNA for the CDR3: TGTGCCAGCAGCTTAGGGAGGTTTGGCAGCATTAACACTGAAGCTTTCTTT.

This clone has more than one count but fewer than ten. This chain links TRBV2 with TRBJ1-1, with 7 positions matching TRBD1. Trimming removed 8 bases from V and 1 base from J; junction bases left unmatched: 10. CDR1 is SNHLY and CDR2 is FYNNEI in the germline V gene. The CDR3 consists of 15 residues. The CDR3 DNA is TGTGCCAGCCTGATACAGGGGCTGGGGAACACTGAAGCTTTCTTT. It is translated as CASLIQGLGNTEAFF.

The J gene is TRBJ1-2, the V gene TRBV15, with D possibly being TRBD1 (6 bases). Trimming shortened V by 0 bases and J by 2 bases, and 13 bases separated the two germline ends. Germline values: CDR1 LNHNV, CDR2 YYDKDF (reference sequence). The CDR3 length is 16 residues. The CDR3 region is CATSREAGTTNYGYTF. CDR3 DNA: TGTGCCACCAGCAGAGAAGCCGGGACAACCAACTATGGCTACACCTTC.

The V and J genes are TRBV30 and TRBJ1-2; D is perhaps TRBD1 (6 bases). The germline V gene encodes CDR1 GTSNPN and CDR2 SVGIG (reference sequence). This CDR3 contains 13 residues. The ends were cut back, 6 bases at V and 0 bases at J, with 11 bases in the middle. Here the CDR3 reads CACRDRTNYGYTF. The CDR3 nucleotides are TGTGCCTGTCGCGACAGGACTAACTATGGCTACACCTTC. Using reference TRBV30 and TRBJ1-2 for the parts outside the CDR3, the full variable domain is SQTIHQWPATLVQPVGSPLSLECTVEGTSNPNLYWYRQAAGRGLQLLFYSVGIGQISSEVPQNLSASRPQDRQFILSSKKLLLSDSGFYLCACRDRTNYGYTFGSGTRLTVV.

The chain has TRBV29-1 and TRBJ1-1; D unclear. This CDR3 is built from 12 residues. The V end lost 3 bases, the J end lost 2 bases, and 7 bases lay between the germline ends. Per the germline V gene, CDR1 is SQVTM and CDR2 is ANQGSEA. The CDR3 loop is CSVEPGNTEAFF. Here the CDR3 DNA reads TGCAGCGTTGAGCCCGGTAACACTGAAGCTTTCTTT.